One sample yielded the 32 T cell receptor beta chains listed below, sequenced in a study of T cells in Graves' hyperthyroidism and ophthalmopathy. RNA transcripts served as the template for amplifying TCR beta CDR3 regions. First-round RT-PCR targeting the TCR CDR3 was performed with the HTBI primer set. TCRdb called the multiplex PCR reads again in MiXCR, with one record for every CDR3 protein. The sample lists approximately 360,000 distinct CDR3 sequences, about 15% occurring once. Sequencing input: blood. The receptor source for this set is a woman aged 18-30 years with Graves' hyperthyroidism that later progressed to Graves' ophthalmopathy.

In this sample, this clonotype turned up many times. The V gene is TRBV2, the J gene TRBJ2-5; D uncertain. Germline V lookup: CDR1 SNHLY, CDR2 FYNNEI. The CDR3 runs to 12 residues. With 3 bases removed from V and 0 bases from J, the gap between germline ends came to 2 bases. CDR3 sequence: CASSENQETQYF. CDR3 nucleotides: TGTGCCAGCAGTGAGAACCAAGAGACCCAGTACTTC.

The chain has TRBV28 and TRBJ2-5; D uncertain. The length of the CDR3 is 16 residues. The germline V and J ends were trimmed by 7 bases and 3 bases, with 21 bases remaining between them. CDR1 and CDR2 from the germline V gene are MDHEN and SYDVKM. For the CDR3, the DNA is TGTGCCAGCACCCCTTCGTCAGGTATGAAGGAAGAGACCCAGTACTTC. It is translated as CASTPSSGMKEETQYF.

This chain uses TRBV6-2 or TRBV6-3 with TRBJ2-1; 7 bases line up with TRBD2. This CDR3 is 16 amino acids long. V shed 1 base, J shed 1 base, and the junction held 4 bases outside the gene matches. Germline loops: CDR1 MNHEY, CDR2 SVGEGT. The CDR3 bases are TGTGCCAGCAGTTACTTAGTGGGAGGGTCCTACAATGAGCAGTTCTTC. Amino acids: CASSYLVGGSYNEQFF.

J is TRBJ2-5 and V is TRBV5-6; TRBD2 might be the D (5 bases). Germline assignment: CDR1 SGHDT and CDR2 YYEEEE. V lost 0 bases and J 2 bases, leaving 20 bases between the germline ends. The CDR3 is 18 residues long. The CDR3 region is CASSLASLRPGGQETQYF. The CDR3 region has the DNA TGTGCCAGCAGCTTGGCCTCCCTGAGGCCCGGAGGTCAAGAGACCCAGTACTTC.

This clonotype was seen more than once but under ten times. The chain uses TRBV5-6 and TRBJ1-1; TRBD1 agrees at 10 bases. The germline V gene encodes CDR1 SGHDT and CDR2 YYEEEE. The CDR3 runs to 16 residues. V lost 0 bases, J lost 5 bases, and 7 bases stayed unmatched. CDR3 residues: CASSLARTGGWTEAFF. In DNA, the CDR3 is TGTGCCAGCAGCTTGGCCCGGACAGGGGGTTGGACTGAAGCTTTCTTT.

This clonotype was observed many times. CDR3 DNA: TGCAGTGCTAGGTTCCGCGGGACCATAGAAGAGACCCAGTACTTC. This translates into CSARFRGTIEETQYF. J is TRBJ2-5 and V is TRBV20-1, with a tentative D call TRBD2 (6 bases). CDR3 length equals 15 residues. The germline V gene encodes CDR1 DFQATT and CDR2 SNEGSKA (reference sequence). V lost 3 bases and J lost 3, with 17 bases in between.

This clonotype was detected ten times or more. The chain couples TRBV28 to TRBJ2-3, with 7 bases identical to TRBD1. CDR3 length equals 16 residues. Germline CDR1 MDHEN, CDR2 SYDVKM. V lost 6 bases and J lost 1; bases outside the gene matches: 10. In DNA form, the CDR3 reads TGTGCCAGCAGGGGAATCGGGACAGTCGGCACAGATACGCAGTATTTT. This gives the protein CASRGIGTVGTDTQYF.

In this sample, this clonotype turned up many times. This chain joins TRBV6-1 and TRBJ2-5; the D is unclear. Trimming cost V 2 bases and J 5 bases, with 3 bases left between them. Germline CDR1 and CDR2: MNHNS and SASEGT. The CDR3 runs to 11 residues. CDR3 nucleotides: TGTGCCAGCAGTGAAAGGGAGACCCAGTACTTC. Residues: CASSERETQYF.

The genes are TRBV18 and TRBJ1-6; tentative D call: TRBD1 (5 bases). CDR3 size: 19 residues. Germline CDR1 and CDR2: KGHSH and LQKENI. Trimming removed 3 bases from V and 0 bases from J, with 18 bases in between. The CDR3 region has the DNA TGTGCCAGCTCACCTCGGCGGGGGTGGAGCGGCTCCTATAATTCACCCCTCCACTTT. Its translation is CASSPRRGWSGSYNSPLHF.

This clonotype has ten or more counts. The chain links TRBV2 to TRBJ2-7; perhaps TRBD2 as D (5 bases). V was cut by 7 bases and J by 6 bases, with 7 bases left in between. This CDR3 has 10 residues. CDR1 and CDR2 from the germline V gene are SNHLY and FYNNEI. CDR3 region: CASIGSEQYF. The CDR3 coding sequence is TGTGCCAGCATAGGGAGCGAGCAGTACTTC.

The V gene is TRBV20-1, the J gene TRBJ2-7; 7 positions match TRBD2. Per the germline V gene, CDR1 is DFQATT and CDR2 is SNEGSKA (reference sequence). This CDR3 spans 13 amino acids. V was pared by 8 bases and J by 2 bases, with 9 bases of the junction left unmatched. CDR3 bases: TGCAGTCCCTGGGGGGGAGACACCTACGAGCAGTACTTC. Its protein is CSPWGGDTYEQYF.

This clonotype came up a few times. V gene TRBV6-4 combines with J gene TRBJ2-3, with 9 positions matching TRBD1. J lost 1 base, V lost 0 bases, and 17 bases had no gene match. CDR3 size: 21 residues. CDR1 and CDR2 (germline): MRHNA, SNTAGT. This CDR3 reads CASSDSRDRVPDATRTDTQYF. CDR3 DNA sequence: TGTGCCAGCAGTGACTCCAGGGACAGGGTCCCTGACGCCACGCGCACAGATACGCAGTATTTT.

This clonotype showed up just once. Possible read error: a much larger clone is one base away. The genes are TRBV7-8 and TRBJ1-1, with a weak D call TRBD1 (5 bases). Germline CDR1 and CDR2: SGHVS and FQNEAQ. There are 16 residues in the CDR3. V lost 5 bases to trimming and J lost 10 bases, with 26 bases between them. The CDR3 is CASSQATRGALYRAFF. The CDR3 DNA follows: TGTGCCAGCAGCCAAGCCACCCGCGGGGCACTCTACCGAGCTTTCTTT.

This clonotype was seen more than once but under ten times. The V call is TRBV7-9, the J call TRBJ2-7; D remains ambiguous. Germline lookup yields CDR1 SEHNR and CDR2 FQNEAQ (reference sequence). The CDR3 has 15 amino acids. V dropped 1 base and J dropped 2 bases, with 12 bases sitting between them. The CDR3 bases are TGTGCCAGCAGCTTAGTCAACCCAGCCGCCTACGAGCAGTACTTC. Its translation is CASSLVNPAAYEQYF.

This clonotype was detected many times. The chain is built from TRBV11-2 and TRBJ1-2, with a weak D call TRBD1 (6 bases). Between the trimmed V and J ends, which lost 5 bases and 3 bases, there was a span of 10 bases. CDR3 length: 13 residues. The germline gives CDR1 SGHAT, CDR2 FQNNGV. In nucleotides, the CDR3 is TGTGCCAGCAGCCGCGGGACACACTATGGCTACACCTTC. Translating it yields CASSRGTHYGYTF.

This clonotype has a handful of counts. CDR3 coding DNA: TGTGCCACCAGCAGACTACAGGGGAATAGCGGGCCCCAGCATTTT. Protein: CATSRLQGNSGPQHF. This chain uses TRBV15 with TRBJ1-5; 7 nucleotides agree with TRBD1. The V segment lost 2 bases and the J segment 9 bases; nucleotides outside the gene matches: 10. Germline assignment: CDR1 LNHNV and CDR2 YYDKDF (reference sequence). CDR3 size: 15 residues.

This clonotype occurred many times. In DNA form, the CDR3 reads TGTGCCAGCAGACGGGGAGGAGATACGCAGTATTTT. This gives the protein CASRRGGDTQYF. The chain joins TRBV2 to TRBJ2-3, with a possible D match to TRBD2 (6 bases). Trimming took 6 bases from V and 5 from J, leaving 9 bases between them. In germline, CDR1 is SNHLY, CDR2 FYNNEI. The CDR3 sequence is 12 residues long.

This clonotype has a handful of counts. The rearrangement links TRBV7-8 to TRBJ1-6; D remains unclear. V lost 3 bases and J 1 base, leaving 10 bases between the germline ends. Germline CDR1 reads SGHVS; CDR2 reads FQNEAQ. This CDR3 spans 16 amino acids. The CDR3 loop reads CASSFQRPSYNSPLHF. Written as DNA, the CDR3 is TGTGCCAGCAGCTTTCAGCGCCCTTCCTATAATTCACCCCTCCACTTT.

In its sample, this clonotype was seen many times. V gene TRBV15 combines with J gene TRBJ2-5; perhaps D is TRBD1 or TRBD2 (5 bases each). Trimming removed 0 bases at V and 5 bases at J, with 16 bases between. The CDR3 covers 16 residues. CDR1 LNHNV and CDR2 YYDKDF come from the germline V gene (reference sequence). The CDR3 coding sequence is TGTGCCACCAGCAGAGATCGGGACGGGGCGTTGGAGACCCAGTACTTC. Its protein product is CATSRDRDGALETQYF.

A remark on this clonotype: A single base separates this from a much larger clone, so it may be a read error. This chain connects TRBV28 to TRBJ2-1; weak D call: TRBD2 (5 bases). The CDR3 is 12 amino acids. CDR1 is MDHEN and CDR2 is SYDVKM in the germline V gene. The V and J ends lost 4 bases and 12 bases respectively, with 13 bases between them. CDR3 region: CASSSGIDGQFF. CDR3 nucleotides: TGTGCCAGCAGTTCGGGGATAGACGGGCAGTTCTTC.

The genes are TRBV2 and TRBJ2-1, with 12 bases lining up with TRBD2. The CDR3 is 15 residues long. V shed 5 bases and J 7 bases; nucleotides not matched to a gene: 6. CDR1 SNHLY and CDR2 FYNNEI come from the germline V gene. This CDR3 is CASSRGLAGSNEQFF. The CDR3 coding sequence is TGTGCCAGCAGTCGTGGACTAGCGGGGAGTAATGAGCAGTTCTTC.

The table lists this clonotype with many counts. The chain carries TRBV29-1 and TRBJ1-5; D possibly corresponds to TRBD1 (6 bases). The CDR3 has 13 amino acids. Trimming stripped 4 bases from V and 1 base from J, with 8 bases between. Germline loops: CDR1 SQVTM, CDR2 ANQGSEA. CDR3 nucleotide sequence: TGCAGCGTTGGTGACAGGAGCAATCAGCCCCAGCATTTT. Translation: CSVGDRSNQPQHF.

The chain combines TRBV6-2 or TRBV6-3 with TRBJ2-3; 9 positions match TRBD1. The CDR3 has 15 amino acids. Germline CDR1 MNHEY, CDR2 SVGEGT. Losses at the gene ends were 5 bases for V and 2 bases for J; bases not matched to a gene: 5. CDR3 in amino acids: CASSPGQGFTDTQYF. The CDR3 DNA sequence: TGTGCCAGCAGTCCGGGACAGGGCTTCACAGATACGCAGTATTTT.

This clonotype was picked up many times. The chain employs TRBV2 and TRBJ2-2; D tentatively reads TRBD1 or TRBD2 (5 bases each). Per germline, CDR1 SNHLY and CDR2 FYNNEI. V lost 7 bases and J lost 8, with 17 bases in between. This CDR3 contains 14 residues. The DNA of the CDR3 is TGTGCCAGCATCCTGGACTCCCAGGGTGGGGAGCTGTTTTTT. This translates into CASILDSQGGELFF. Full variable domain (missing parts from reference TRBV2 and TRBJ2-2): EPEVTQTPSHQVTQMGQEVILRCVPISNHLYFYWYRQILGQKVEFLVSFYNNEISEKSEIFDDQFSVERPDGSNFTLKIRSTKLEDSAMYFCASILDSQGGELFFGEGSRLTVL.

In its sample, this clonotype was seen many times. The CDR3: CASSYSKFRRDPYNEQFF. In DNA form, the CDR3 reads TGTGCCAGCAGTTACTCGAAGTTCCGCAGGGATCCCTACAATGAGCAGTTCTTC. The genes are TRBV6-6 and TRBJ2-1, with TRBD1 as a possible D gene (5 bases). The germline V gene encodes CDR1 MNHNY and CDR2 SVGAGI (reference sequence). V was shortened by 0 bases and J by 2 bases, with 17 bases between the two germline ends. CDR3 size: 18 residues.

The V call is TRBV6-1, the J call TRBJ2-2, with 11 bases matching TRBD2. The J segment lost 2 bases and the V segment lost 6 bases, leaving 8 bases of the junction unmatched. The CDR3 sequence is 17 residues long. CDR1 is MNHNS, CDR2 SASEGT, per germline. The CDR3 DNA sequence: TGTGCCAGCAGCGATGGGGGACTAGCGGAAAACACCGGGGAGCTGTTTTTT. Translating gives CASSDGGLAENTGELFF.

This chain connects TRBV6-2 or TRBV6-3 to TRBJ2-7; TRBD1 matches 9 bases. The length of the CDR3 is 12 residues. V was clipped by 8 bases and J by 3 bases; unmatched bases: 2. Germline CDR1 is MNHEY and CDR2 is SVGEGT. The chain's CDR3 is CASGQGYYEQYF. In DNA, the CDR3 is TGTGCCAGCGGACAGGGGTACTACGAGCAGTACTTC.

The table lists this clonotype with many counts. V gene TRBV2 combines with J gene TRBJ1-1; D is unclear. In germline, CDR1 is SNHLY, CDR2 FYNNEI. The CDR3 consists of 16 residues. Between the trimmed V and J ends, which lost 0 bases and 4 bases, there was a span of 15 bases. The CDR3 protein is CASSEAKVVQATEAFF. The CDR3 DNA follows: TGTGCCAGCAGTGAAGCGAAAGTTGTCCAGGCCACTGAAGCTTTCTTT.

The chain's CDR3 is CSAMTPNYGYTF. CDR3 DNA sequence: TGCAGCGCCATGACACCTAACTATGGCTACACCTTC. The V gene is TRBV29-1, the J gene TRBJ1-2; D not resolved. Per the germline V gene, CDR1 is SQVTM and CDR2 is ANQGSEA. The CDR3 has 12 residues. Trimming pared 7 bases from V and 0 bases from J, leaving 9 bases between.

At least ten counts were recorded for this clonotype. The rearrangement uses TRBV28 and TRBJ2-2; D not certain. Trimming removed 5 bases from V and 7 bases from J, with 26 bases in between. There are 18 residues in the CDR3. The germline V gene encodes CDR1 MDHEN and CDR2 SYDVKM. The CDR3 DNA sequence: TGTGCCAGCAGTACTAAACGACCGGACGGCTCGAAGGGCGGGGAGCTGTTTTTT. It encodes CASSTKRPDGSKGGELFF. Supplemented by reference TRBV28 and TRBJ2-2, the full variable domain reads DVKVTQSSRYLVKRTGEKVFLECVQDMDHENMFWYRQDPGLGLRLIYFSYDVKMKEKGDIPEGYSVSREKKERFSLILESASTNQTSMYLCASSTKRPDGSKGGELFFGEGSRLTVL.

The rearrangement links TRBV20-1 to TRBJ2-2; D remains ambiguous. V was cut by 2 bases and J by 1 base, with 11 bases left in between. The CDR3 is 15 amino acids. The germline CDR1 and CDR2 sequences are DFQATT and SNEGSKA (reference sequence). CDR3 residues: CSARKYPLNTGELFF. The CDR3 DNA reads TGCAGTGCTAGAAAGTACCCCCTGAACACCGGGGAGCTGTTTTTT.

This clonotype has ten or more counts. The rearrangement uses TRBV28 and TRBJ2-1; 12 nucleotides align to TRBD2. Germline V gene data show CDR1 as MDHEN and CDR2 as SYDVKM. V shed 7 bases and J 3 bases; nucleotides not matched to a gene: 7. This CDR3 is built from 16 residues. Here the CDR3 reads CASNPSTSGSYNEQFF. CDR3 sequence (DNA): TGTGCCAGCAACCCATCGACTAGCGGGAGCTACAATGAGCAGTTCTTC.